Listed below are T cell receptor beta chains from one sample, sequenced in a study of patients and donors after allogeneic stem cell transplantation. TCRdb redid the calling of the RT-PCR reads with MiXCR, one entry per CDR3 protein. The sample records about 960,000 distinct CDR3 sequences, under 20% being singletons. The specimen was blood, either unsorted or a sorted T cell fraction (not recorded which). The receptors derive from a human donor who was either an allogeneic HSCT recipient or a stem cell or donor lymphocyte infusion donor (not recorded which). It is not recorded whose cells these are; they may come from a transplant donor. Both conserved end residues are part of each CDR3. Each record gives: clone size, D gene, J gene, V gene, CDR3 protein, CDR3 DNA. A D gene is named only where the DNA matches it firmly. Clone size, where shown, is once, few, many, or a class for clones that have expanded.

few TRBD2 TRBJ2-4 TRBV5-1 CASASLPGLESIQYF TGCGCCAGCGCGTCACTACCGGGACTAGAGTCTATTCAGTACTTC
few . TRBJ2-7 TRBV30 CAWALSYEQYF TGTGCCTGGGCCCTCTCCTACGAGCAGTACTTC
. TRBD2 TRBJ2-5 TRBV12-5 CASRTSGRRMETQYF TGTGCTAGCAGGACTAGCGGGAGGAGGATGGAGACCCAGTACTTC
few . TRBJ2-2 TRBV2 CASTRANTGELFF TGTGCCAGCACTCGGGCGAACACCGGGGAGCTGTTTTTT
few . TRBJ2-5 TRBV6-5 CASSSGRLAETQYF TGTGCCAGCAGTTCAGGACGGCTCGCTGAGACCCAGTACTTC
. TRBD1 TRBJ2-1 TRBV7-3 CASQPGTGGIGNEQFF TGTGCCAGCCAGCCGGGGACAGGGGGAATTGGGAATGAGCAGTTCTTC
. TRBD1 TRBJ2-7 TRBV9 CASSAGTGVSYEQYF TGTGCCAGCAGCGCCGGGACAGGGGTTTCATACGAGCAGTACTTC
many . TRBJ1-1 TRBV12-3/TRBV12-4 CASSPGKRGVITEAFF TGTGCCAGCAGCCCCGGTAAAAGGGGGGTAATCACTGAAGCTTTCTTT
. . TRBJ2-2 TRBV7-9 CASSLVPGRTGELFF TGTGCCAGCAGCTTAGTACCAGGGAGGACCGGGGAGCTGTTTTTT
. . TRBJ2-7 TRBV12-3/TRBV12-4 CASRQAREQYF TGTGCCAGCAGACAGGCGAGGGAGCAGTACTTC
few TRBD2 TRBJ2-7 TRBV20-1 CSARVPGLAGRSSYEQYF TGCAGTGCTAGAGTGCCGGGACTAGCGGGTCGAAGCTCCTACGAGCAGTACTTC
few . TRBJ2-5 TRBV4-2 CASSQVDRRETQYF TGTGCCAGCAGCCAAGTTGATAGACGTGAGACCCAGTACTTC
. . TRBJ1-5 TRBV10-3 CAISESNGANQPQHF TGTGCCATCAGTGAGTCGAACGGAGCAAATCAGCCCCAGCATTTT
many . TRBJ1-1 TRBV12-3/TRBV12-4 CASSFRASNTEAFF TGTGCCAGCAGTTTTAGGGCTTCGAACACTGAAGCTTTCTTT
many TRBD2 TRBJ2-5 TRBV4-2 CASSQNLAGETQYF TGTGCCAGCAGCCAAAACCTAGCGGGGGAGACCCAGTACTTC
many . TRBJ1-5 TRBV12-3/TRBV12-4 CASSVEDSLNQPQHF TGTGCCAGCAGTGTTGAGGACAGCCTCAATCAGCCCCAGCATTTT
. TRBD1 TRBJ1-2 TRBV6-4 CASSDTGAGYGYTF TGTGCCAGCAGTGACACAGGGGCCGGCTATGGCTACACCTTC
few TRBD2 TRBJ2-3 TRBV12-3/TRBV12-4 CASSSRLAGASTDTQYF TGTGCCAGCAGTTCACGACTAGCGGGGGCGAGCACAGATACGCAGTATTTT
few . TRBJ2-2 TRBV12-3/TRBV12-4 CASGPSWDANTGELFF TGTGCCAGCGGGCCCAGTTGGGACGCGAACACCGGGGAGCTGTTTTTT
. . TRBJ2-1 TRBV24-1 CATSDAVGSNEQFF TGTGCCACCAGTGATGCCGTGGGATCCAATGAGCAGTTCTTC